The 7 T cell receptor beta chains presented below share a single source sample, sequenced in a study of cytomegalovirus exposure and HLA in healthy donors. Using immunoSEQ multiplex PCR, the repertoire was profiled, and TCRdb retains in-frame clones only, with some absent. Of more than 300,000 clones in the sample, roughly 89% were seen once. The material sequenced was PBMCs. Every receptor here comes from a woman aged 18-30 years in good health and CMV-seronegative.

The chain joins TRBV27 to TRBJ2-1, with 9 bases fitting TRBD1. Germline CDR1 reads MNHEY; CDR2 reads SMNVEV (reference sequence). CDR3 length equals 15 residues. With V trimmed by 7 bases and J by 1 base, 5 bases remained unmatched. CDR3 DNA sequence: TGTGCCAGCACTGGGACAGGGAGTTCCTACAATGAGCAGTTCTTC. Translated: CASTGTGSSYNEQFF.

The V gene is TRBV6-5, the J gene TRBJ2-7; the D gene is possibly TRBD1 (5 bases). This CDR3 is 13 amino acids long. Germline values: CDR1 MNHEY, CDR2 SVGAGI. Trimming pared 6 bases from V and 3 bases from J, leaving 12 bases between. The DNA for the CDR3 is TGTGCCAGCAGGCCTGGACAACTCTACGAGCAGTACTTC. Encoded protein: CASRPGQLYEQYF.

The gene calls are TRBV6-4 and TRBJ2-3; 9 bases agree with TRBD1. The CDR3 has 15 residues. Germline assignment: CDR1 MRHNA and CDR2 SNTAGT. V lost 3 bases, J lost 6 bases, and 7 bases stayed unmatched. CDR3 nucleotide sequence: TGTGCCAGCAGTGAATGGGGACAGGGAACCGATACGCAGTATTTT. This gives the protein CASSEWGQGTDTQYF.

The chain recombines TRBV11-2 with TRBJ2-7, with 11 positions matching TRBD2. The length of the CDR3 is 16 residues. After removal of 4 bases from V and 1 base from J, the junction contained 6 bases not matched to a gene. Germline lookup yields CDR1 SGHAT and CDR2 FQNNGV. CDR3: CASSSRLAGRSYEQYF. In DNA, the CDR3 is TGTGCCAGCAGCTCCAGACTAGCGGGAAGATCCTACGAGCAGTACTTC.

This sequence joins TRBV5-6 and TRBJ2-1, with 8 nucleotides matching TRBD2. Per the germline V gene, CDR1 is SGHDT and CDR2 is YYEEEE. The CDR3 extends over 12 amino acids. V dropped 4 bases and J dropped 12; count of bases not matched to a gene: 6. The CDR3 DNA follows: TGTGCCAGCAGCCTGACTAGCGACGGGCAGTTCTTC. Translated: CASSLTSDGQFF.

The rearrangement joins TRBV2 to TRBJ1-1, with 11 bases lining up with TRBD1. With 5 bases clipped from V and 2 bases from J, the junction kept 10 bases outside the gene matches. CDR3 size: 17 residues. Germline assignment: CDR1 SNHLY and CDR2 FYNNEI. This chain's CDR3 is CASSRLTDRGPNTEAFF. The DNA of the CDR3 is TGTGCCAGCAGTCGATTAACGGACAGGGGGCCCAACACTGAAGCTTTCTTT.

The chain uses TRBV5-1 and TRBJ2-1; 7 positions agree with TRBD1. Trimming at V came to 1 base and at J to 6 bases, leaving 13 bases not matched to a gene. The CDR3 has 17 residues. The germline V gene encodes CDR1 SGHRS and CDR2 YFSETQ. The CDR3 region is CASSLLGTDNVRNEQFF. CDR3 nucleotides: TGCGCCAGCAGCTTGTTAGGGACAGACAATGTCCGCAATGAGCAGTTCTTC.